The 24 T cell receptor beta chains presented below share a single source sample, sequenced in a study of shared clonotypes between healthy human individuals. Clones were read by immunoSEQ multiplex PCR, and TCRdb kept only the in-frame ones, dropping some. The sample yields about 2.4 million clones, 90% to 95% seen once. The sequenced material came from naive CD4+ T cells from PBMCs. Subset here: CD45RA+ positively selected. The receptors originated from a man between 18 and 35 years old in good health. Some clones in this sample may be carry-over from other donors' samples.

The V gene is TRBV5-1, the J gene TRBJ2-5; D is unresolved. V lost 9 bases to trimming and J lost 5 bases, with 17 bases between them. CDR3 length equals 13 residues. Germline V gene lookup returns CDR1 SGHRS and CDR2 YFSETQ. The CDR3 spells CATAEVGGETQYF. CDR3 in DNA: TGCGCCACAGCCGAGGTCGGTGGGGAGACCCAGTACTTC.

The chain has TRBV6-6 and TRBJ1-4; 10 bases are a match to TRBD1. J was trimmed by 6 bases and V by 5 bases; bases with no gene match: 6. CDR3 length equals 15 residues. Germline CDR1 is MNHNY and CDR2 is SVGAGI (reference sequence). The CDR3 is CASSRGQGWDEKLFF. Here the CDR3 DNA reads TGTGCCAGCAGTAGGGGACAGGGGTGGGATGAAAAACTGTTTTTT.

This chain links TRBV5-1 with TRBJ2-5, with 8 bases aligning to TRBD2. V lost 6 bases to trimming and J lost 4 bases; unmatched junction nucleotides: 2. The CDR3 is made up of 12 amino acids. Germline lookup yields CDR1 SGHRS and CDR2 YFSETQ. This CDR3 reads CASTAGGETQYF. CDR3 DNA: TGCGCCAGCACGGCGGGGGGAGAGACCCAGTACTTC. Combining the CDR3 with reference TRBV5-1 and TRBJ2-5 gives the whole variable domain KAGVTQTPRYLIKTRGQQVTLSCSPISGHRSVSWYQQTPGQGLQFLFEYFSETQRNKGNFPGRFSGRQFSNSRSEMNVSTLELGDSALYLCASTAGGETQYFGPGTRLLVL.

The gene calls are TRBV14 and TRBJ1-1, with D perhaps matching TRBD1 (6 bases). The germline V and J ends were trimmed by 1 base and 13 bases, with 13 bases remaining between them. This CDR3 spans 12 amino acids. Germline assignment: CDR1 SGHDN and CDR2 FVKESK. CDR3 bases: TGTGCCAGCAGCCAAGGGGGGCCTTTTGTTTTCTTT. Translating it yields CASSQGGPFVFF.

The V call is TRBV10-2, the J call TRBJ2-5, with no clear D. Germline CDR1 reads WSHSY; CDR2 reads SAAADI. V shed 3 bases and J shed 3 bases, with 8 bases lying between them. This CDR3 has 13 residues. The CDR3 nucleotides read TGCGCCAGCAGTGACCCGGACGAAGAGACCCAGTACTTC. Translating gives CASSDPDEETQYF.

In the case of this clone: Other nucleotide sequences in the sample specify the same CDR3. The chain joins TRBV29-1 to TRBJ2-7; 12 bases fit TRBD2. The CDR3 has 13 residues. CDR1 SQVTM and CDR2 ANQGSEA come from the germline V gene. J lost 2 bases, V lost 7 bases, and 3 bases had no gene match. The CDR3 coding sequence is TGCAGCGGGACTAGCGGGATCACCTACGAGCAGTACTTC. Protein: CSGTSGITYEQYF.

The CDR3 DNA sequence: TGTGCCAGCAGTTTCCCATTAGGGTCTGGCTACACCTTC. It yields the protein CASSFPLGSGYTF. The chain has TRBV28 and TRBJ1-2; D is uncertain. The CDR3 contains 13 residues. V was shortened by 3 bases and J by 7 bases, with 12 bases between the two germline ends. In germline, CDR1 is MDHEN, CDR2 SYDVKM.

This CDR3 is CASSLKGRGVTYEQYF. In DNA, the CDR3 is TGCGCCAGCAGCTTGAAGGGCAGGGGGGTGACCTACGAGCAGTACTTC. The V gene is TRBV5-1, the J gene TRBJ2-7; D might be TRBD1 (7 bases). The CDR3 has 16 amino acids. CDR1 is SGHRS and CDR2 is YFSETQ in the germline V gene. V dropped 1 base and J dropped 2 bases, with 16 bases sitting between them.

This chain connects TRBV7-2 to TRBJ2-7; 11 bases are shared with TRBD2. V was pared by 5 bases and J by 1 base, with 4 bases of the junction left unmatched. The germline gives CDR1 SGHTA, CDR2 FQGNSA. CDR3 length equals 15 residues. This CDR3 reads CASSRTSGPSYEQYF. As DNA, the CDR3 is TGTGCCAGCAGCCGGACTAGCGGGCCTTCCTACGAGCAGTACTTC.

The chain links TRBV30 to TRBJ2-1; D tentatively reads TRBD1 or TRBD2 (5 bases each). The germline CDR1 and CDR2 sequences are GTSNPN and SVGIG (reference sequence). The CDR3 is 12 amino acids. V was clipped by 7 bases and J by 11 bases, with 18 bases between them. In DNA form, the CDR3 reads TGTGCCTTTACTCGGGACGACCAGAAGCAGTTCTTC. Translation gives CAFTRDDQKQFF.

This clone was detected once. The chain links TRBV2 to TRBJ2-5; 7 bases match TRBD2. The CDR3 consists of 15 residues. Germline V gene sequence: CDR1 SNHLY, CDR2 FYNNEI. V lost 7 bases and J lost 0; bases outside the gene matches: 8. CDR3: CASTTPLADQETQYF. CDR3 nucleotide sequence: TGTGCCAGCACCACCCCGCTAGCGGACCAAGAGACCCAGTACTTC.

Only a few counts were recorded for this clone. DNA for the CDR3: TGCGCCAGTCACCCACGCCAAAGGGAAACTGAAGCTTTCTTT. Translating it yields CASHPRQRETEAFF. This chain uses TRBV10-1 with TRBJ1-1, with D unclear. The V end was cut by 9 bases, the J end by 5 bases, with 19 bases between. The CDR3 loop spans 14 amino acids. Germline V lookup: CDR1 WNHNN, CDR2 SYGVQD (reference sequence).

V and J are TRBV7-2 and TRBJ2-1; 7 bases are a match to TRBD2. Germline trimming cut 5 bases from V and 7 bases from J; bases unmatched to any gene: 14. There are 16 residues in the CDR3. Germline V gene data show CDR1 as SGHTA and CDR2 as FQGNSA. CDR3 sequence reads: CASSRAGLAVKNEQFF. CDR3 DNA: TGTGCCAGCAGCCGCGCGGGGCTAGCGGTCAAGAATGAGCAGTTCTTC.

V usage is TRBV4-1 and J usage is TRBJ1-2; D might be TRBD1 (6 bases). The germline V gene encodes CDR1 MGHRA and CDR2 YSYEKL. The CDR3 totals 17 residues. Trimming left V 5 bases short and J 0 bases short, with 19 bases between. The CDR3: CASSFRGGAGANYGYTF. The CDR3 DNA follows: TGCGCCAGCAGCTTCCGAGGGGGGGCAGGGGCTAACTATGGCTACACCTTC.

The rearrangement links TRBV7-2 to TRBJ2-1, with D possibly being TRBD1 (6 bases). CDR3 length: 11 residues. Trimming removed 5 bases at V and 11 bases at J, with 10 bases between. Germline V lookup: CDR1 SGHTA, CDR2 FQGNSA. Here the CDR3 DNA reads TGTGCCAGCAGCCCGGGACAAAAGCAGTTCTTC. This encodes CASSPGQKQFF.

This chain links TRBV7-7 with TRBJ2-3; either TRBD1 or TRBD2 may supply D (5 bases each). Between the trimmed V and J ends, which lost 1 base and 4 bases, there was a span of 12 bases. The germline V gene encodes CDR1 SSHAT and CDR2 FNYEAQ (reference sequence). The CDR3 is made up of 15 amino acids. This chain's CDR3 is CASSLGTQEADTQYF. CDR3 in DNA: TGTGCCAGCAGCTTAGGAACACAGGAGGCAGATACGCAGTATTTT.

This CDR3 reads CASSHPSAVKTYEQYF. The CDR3 DNA reads TGCGCCAGCAGCCATCCCTCAGCGGTTAAGACCTACGAGCAGTACTTC. V is TRBV4-1 and J is TRBJ2-7, with D possibly matching TRBD2 (5 bases). V was shortened by 3 bases and J by 2 bases, with 17 bases between the two germline ends. The CDR3 is 16 residues long. Looked up from germline, CDR1 is MGHRA and CDR2 is YSYEKL.

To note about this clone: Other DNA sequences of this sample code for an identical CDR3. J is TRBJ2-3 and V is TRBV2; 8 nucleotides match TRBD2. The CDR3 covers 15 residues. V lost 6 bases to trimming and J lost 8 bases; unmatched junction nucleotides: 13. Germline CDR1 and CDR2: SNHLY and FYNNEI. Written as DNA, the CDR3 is TGTGCCAGCAGGTCACTGGCGGGAGGATTGGGTACGCAGTATTTT. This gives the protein CASRSLAGGLGTQYF.

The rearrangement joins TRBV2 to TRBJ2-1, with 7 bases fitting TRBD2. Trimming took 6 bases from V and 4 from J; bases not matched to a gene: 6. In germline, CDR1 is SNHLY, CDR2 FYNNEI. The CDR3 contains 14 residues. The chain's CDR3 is CASRGGLLYNEQFF. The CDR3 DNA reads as TGTGCCAGCAGGGGGGGACTACTGTACAATGAGCAGTTCTTC.

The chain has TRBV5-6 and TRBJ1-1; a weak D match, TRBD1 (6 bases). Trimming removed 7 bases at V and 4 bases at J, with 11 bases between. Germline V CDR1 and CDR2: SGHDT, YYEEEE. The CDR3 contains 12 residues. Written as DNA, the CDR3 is TGTGCCAGCCTCGTCAGGGGCACTGAAGCTTTCTTT. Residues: CASLVRGTEAFF.

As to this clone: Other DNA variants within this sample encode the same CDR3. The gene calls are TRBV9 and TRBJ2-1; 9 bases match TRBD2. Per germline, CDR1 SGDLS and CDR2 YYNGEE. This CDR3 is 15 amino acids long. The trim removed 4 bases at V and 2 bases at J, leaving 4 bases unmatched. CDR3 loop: CASSLTSGTYNEQFF. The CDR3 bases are TGTGCCAGCAGCCTGACTAGCGGAACCTACAATGAGCAGTTCTTC.

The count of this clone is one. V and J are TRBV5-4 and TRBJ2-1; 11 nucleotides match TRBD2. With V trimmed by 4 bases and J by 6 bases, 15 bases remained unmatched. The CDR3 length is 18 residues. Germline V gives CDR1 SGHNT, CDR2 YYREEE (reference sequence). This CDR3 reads CASSPGGLAGGVGNEQFF. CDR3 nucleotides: TGTGCCAGCAGCCCGGGGGGGCTAGCGGGAGGTGTGGGCAATGAGCAGTTCTTC.

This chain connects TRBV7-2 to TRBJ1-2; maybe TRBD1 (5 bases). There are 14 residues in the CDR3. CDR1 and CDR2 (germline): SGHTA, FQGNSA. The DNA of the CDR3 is TGTGCGAGCGGGGGTGCCGGGCCCAACTATGGCTACACCTTC. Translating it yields CASGGAGPNYGYTF.

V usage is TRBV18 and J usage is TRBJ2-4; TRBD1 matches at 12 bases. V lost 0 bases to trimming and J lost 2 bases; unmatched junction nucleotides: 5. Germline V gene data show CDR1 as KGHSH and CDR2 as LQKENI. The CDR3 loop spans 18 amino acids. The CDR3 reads CASSPPGQGAQTKNIQYF. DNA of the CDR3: TGTGCCAGCTCACCACCGGGACAGGGGGCGCAAACCAAAAACATTCAGTACTTC. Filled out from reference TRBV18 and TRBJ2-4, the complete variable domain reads NAGVMQNPRHLVRRRGQEARLRCSPMKGHSHVYWYRQLPEEGLKFMVYLQKENIIDESGMPKERFSAEFPKEGPSILRIQQVVRGDSAAYFCASSPPGQGAQTKNIQYFGAGTRLSVL.